Detailed here is one T cell receptor (beta chain). At one end, the junction sequence differs from germline, possibly due to a read error. The data were taken from a study of blood T cell repertoires in COVID-19. Turning to the study itself: Acute and convalescent COVID-19 samples came from the United States, Italy and Spain. T cells, B-cell-depleted T cells, or PBMCs provided the cDNA or gDNA that served as material.

This CDR3 comprises 14 residues. CDR1 is MNHEY, CDR2 SVGAGI, per germline. Original processing notes: Amplified reference gene primers provided the basis for estimating nucleated cell counts. Sequenced by immunoSEQ multiplex PCR; TCRdb stores in-frame clones only, minus some. That table furnishes V, J and clone size, whereas the DNA furnished D and trimming. Of hundreds of thousands of clones in the sample, approximately 91% were seen once. The TCR comes from a human donor in a cohort sampled during active COVID-19. Sample: peripheral blood. The rearrangement joins TRBV6-5 to TRBJ1-5, with no clear D. The DNA of the CDR3 is TGTGCCACCAGTAGAGGGCTCGGGGATCAGCCCCAGCATTTT. Protein sequence: CATSRGLGDQPQHF.